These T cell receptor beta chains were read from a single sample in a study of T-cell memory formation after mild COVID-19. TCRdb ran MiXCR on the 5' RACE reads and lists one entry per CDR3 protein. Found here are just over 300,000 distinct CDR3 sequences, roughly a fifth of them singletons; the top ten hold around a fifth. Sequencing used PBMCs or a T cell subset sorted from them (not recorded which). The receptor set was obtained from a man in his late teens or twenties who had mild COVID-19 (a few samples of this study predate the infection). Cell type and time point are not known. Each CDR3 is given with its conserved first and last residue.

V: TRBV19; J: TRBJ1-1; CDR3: CASSMYENTEAFF
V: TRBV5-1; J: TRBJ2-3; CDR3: CASRFEGTDTQYF
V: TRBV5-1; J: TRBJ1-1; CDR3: CASSLVGQGEAFF
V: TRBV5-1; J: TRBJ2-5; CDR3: CASSLTPQGAQYF
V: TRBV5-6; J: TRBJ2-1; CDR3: CASSLLRGDEQFF
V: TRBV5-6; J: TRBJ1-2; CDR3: CASRGEDYGYTF
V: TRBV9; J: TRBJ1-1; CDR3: CASSVAPSITEAFF
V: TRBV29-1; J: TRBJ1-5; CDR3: CSVGQGTNQPQHF
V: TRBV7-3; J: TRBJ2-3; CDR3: CASSLTSRGSTDTQYF
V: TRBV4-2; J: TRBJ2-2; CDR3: CASSQYSTGELFF
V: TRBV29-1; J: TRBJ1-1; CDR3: CSVDTGSSTEAFF
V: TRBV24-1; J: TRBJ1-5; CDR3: CATSDCQGEQPQHF
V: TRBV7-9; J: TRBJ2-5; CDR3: CASSLRSGGLSRETQYF
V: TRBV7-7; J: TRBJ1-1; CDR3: CASSQDSNTEAFF
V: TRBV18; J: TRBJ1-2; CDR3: CASSASDRVSYGYTF
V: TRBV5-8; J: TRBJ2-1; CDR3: CASSLGTRRAYNEQFF
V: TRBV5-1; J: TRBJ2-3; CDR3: CASSLRLAGGSSTDTQYF
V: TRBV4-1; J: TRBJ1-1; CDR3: CASSQEGAGQGMNTEAFF
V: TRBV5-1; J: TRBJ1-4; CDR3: CASSASGGEKLFF
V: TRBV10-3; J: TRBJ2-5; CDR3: CASTGKTEGAETQYF
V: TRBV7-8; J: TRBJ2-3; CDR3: CASTAYEGPTDTQYF
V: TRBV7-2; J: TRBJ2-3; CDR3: CASSAGTGWADTQYF
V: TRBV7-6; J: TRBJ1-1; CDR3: CASSLLVGSAEAFF
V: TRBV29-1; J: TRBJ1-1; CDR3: CSVGQAMNTEAFF
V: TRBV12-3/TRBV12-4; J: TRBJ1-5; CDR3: CASSFGRGEDQPQHF